This T cell receptor (beta chain) was obtained from a study of response to subunit inactivated influenza vaccine. Study-wide results and limits: Only a handful of new T cells, the authors suggested, are recruited with each seasonal influenza vaccination.

The V and J ends lost 8 bases and 5 bases, in that order; junction bases with no gene match: 2. Germline V gene sequence: CDR1 MNHNY, CDR2 SVGAGI (reference sequence). CDR3 length: 12 amino acids. This clonotype turned up a few times. Antigen: not known. TCRdb called the RT-PCR reads again in MiXCR, with one record for every CDR3 protein. The sample lists roughly 460,000 distinct CDR3 sequences, 11% seen once, with about an eighth in the top ten. Material: PBMCs from blood, obtained about 6 weeks after vaccination. The chain recombines TRBV6-6 with TRBJ2-2; TRBD2 matches 7 bases. The clonotype was recovered from a man in his fifties who received an inactivated influenza vaccine. This CDR3 reads CASGGETGELFF. CDR3 nucleotide sequence: TGTGCCAGCGGGGGGGAAACCGGGGAGCTGTTTTTT.